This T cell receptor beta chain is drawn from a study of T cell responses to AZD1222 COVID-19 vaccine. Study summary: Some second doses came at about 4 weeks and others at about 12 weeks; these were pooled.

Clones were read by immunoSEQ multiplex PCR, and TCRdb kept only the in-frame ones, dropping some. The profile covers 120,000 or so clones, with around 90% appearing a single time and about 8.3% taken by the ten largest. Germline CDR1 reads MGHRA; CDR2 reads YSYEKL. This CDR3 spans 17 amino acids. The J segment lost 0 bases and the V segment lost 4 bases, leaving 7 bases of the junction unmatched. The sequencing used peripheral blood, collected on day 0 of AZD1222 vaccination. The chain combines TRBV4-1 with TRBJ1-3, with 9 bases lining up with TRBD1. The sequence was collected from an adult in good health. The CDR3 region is CASSPNPGQGSGNTIYF. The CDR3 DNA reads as TGCGCCAGCAGCCCCAACCCGGGACAGGGCTCTGGAAACACCATATATTTT.